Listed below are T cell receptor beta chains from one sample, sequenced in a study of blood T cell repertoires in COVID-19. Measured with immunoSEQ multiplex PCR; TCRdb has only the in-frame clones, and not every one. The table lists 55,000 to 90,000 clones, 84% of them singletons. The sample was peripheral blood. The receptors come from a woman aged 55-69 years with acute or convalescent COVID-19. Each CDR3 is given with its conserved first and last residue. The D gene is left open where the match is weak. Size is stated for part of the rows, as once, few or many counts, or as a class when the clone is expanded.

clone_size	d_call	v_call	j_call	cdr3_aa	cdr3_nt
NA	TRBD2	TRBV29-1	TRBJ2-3	CSVLSSGSSTDTQYF	TGCAGCGTCCTTTCTAGCGGGAGTAGCACAGATACGCAGTATTTT
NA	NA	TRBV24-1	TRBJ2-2	CAAGVGANTGELFF	TGTGCCGCAGGGGTGGGGGCGAACACCGGGGAGCTGTTTTTT
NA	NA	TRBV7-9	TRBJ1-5	CASSVSTSNQPQHF	TGTGCCAGCAGCGTTAGCACTAGCAATCAGCCCCAGCATTTT
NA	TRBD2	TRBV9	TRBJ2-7	CASSVGAGGPYEQYF	TGTGCCAGCAGCGTAGGAGCGGGGGGCCCCTACGAGCAGTACTTC
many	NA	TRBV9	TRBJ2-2	CASSVVGRLAGELFF	TGTGCCAGCAGCGTAGTTGGCAGGCTCGCCGGGGAGCTGTTTTTT
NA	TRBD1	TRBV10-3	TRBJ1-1	CATWGQGDAEAFF	TGTGCCACGTGGGGACAGGGGGACGCTGAAGCTTTCTTT
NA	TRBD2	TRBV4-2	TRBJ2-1	CASSQSGLATYNEQFF	TGTGCCAGCAGCCAATCCGGACTAGCGACTTACAATGAGCAGTTCTTC
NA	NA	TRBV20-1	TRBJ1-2	CSASTGPNYGYTF	TGCAGTGCTAGTACAGGGCCTAACTATGGCTACACCTTC
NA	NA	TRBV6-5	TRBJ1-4	CASIQGFVGEKLFF	TGTGCCAGCATACAGGGTTTCGTCGGCGAAAAACTGTTTTTT
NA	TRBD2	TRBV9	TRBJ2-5	CASSVSGGETQYF	TGTGCCAGCAGCGTATCGGGAGGAGAGACCCAGTACTTC
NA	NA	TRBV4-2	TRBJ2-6	CASSLLSSGANVLTF	TGTGCCAGCAGCCTTCTCTCCTCTGGGGCCAACGTCCTGACTTTC
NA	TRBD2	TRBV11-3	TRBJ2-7	CASSPTSGEYEQYF	TGTGCCAGCAGCCCGACTAGCGGCGAGTACGAGCAGTACTTC
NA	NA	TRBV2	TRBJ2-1	CASSEHLATIEQFF	TGTGCCAGCAGTGAGCATCTAGCGACGATTGAGCAGTTCTTC
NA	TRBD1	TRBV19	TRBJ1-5	CASSPTGGSNQPQHF	TGTGCCAGTAGTCCAACAGGGGGCAGCAATCAGCCCCAGCATTTT
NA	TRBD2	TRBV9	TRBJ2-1	CASSVGFSGEYNEQFF	TGTGCCAGCAGCGTAGGGTTTAGCGGGGAATACAATGAGCAGTTCTTC
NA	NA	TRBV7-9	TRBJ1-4	CASSLGGSRANEKLFF	TGTGCCAGCAGCTTAGGAGGGAGTAGGGCTAATGAAAAACTGTTTTTT
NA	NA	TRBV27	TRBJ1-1	CASSSYSGKATEAFF	TGTGCCAGCAGCTCTTACTCAGGGAAGGCCACTGAAGCTTTCTTT
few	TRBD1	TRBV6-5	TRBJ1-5	CASGSRGDQPQHF	TGTGCCAGCGGAAGCAGGGGGGATCAGCCCCAGCATTTT
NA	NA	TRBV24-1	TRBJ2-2	CATSETTNTGELFF	TGTGCCACCAGCGAGACAACCAACACCGGGGAGCTGTTTTTT
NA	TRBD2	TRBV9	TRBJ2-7	CASSPGGYGEQYF	TGTGCCAGCAGCCCGGGGGGTTACGGGGAGCAGTACTTC
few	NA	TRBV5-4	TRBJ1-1	CASSLGPGAYEAFF	TGTGCCAGCAGCTTGGGCCCGGGAGCCTATGAAGCTTTCTTT
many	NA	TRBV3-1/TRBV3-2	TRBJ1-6	CASSQFYDNSPLHF	TGTGCCAGCAGCCAATTCTACGATAATTCACCCCTCCACTTT
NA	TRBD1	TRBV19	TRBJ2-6	CASTDRGSSGANVLTF	TGTGCCAGTACCGACAGGGGGAGCTCTGGGGCCAACGTCCTGACTTTC
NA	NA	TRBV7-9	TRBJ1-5	CASSLSGNQPQHF	TGTGCCAGCAGCTTATCCGGCAATCAGCCCCAGCATTTT
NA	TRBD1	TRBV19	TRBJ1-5	CASSPPRTGGLEPQHF	TGTGCCAGTAGTCCTCCGAGGACAGGGGGACTCGAGCCCCAGCATTTT
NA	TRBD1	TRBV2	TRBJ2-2	CASSEAGGTGELFF	TGTGCCAGCAGTGAGGCAGGGGGCACCGGGGAGCTGTTTTTT
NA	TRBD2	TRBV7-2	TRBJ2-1	CASSLRASGVNEQFF	TGTGCCAGCAGCCTCCGGGCTAGCGGGGTCAATGAGCAGTTCTTC
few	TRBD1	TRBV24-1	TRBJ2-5	CATSDPGQGVQETQYF	TGTGCCACCAGTGATCCCGGACAGGGGGTCCAAGAGACCCAGTACTTC
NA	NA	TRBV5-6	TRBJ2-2	CASSLAQELFF	TGTGCCAGCAGCTTGGCCCAGGAGCTGTTTTTT
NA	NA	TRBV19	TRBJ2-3	CASSMGGGFPDTQYF	TGTGCCAGTAGTATGGGGGGGGGCTTTCCAGATACGCAGTATTTT